The 4 T cell receptor beta chains listed next were all sequenced from one sample in a study of blood T cells in healthy people across ages. Together with a sample-barcoded 5' primer, a J-beta primer mix was included in a second PCR lasting about 7 to 12 cycles. TCRdb used MiXCR to reprocess the 5' RACE reads, holding one entry per CDR3 protein. The table has around 620,000 distinct CDR3 sequences, 27% seen once. The material sequenced was blood. These receptors all stem from a woman aged 65 to 85 in good health.

The J gene is TRBJ2-5, the V gene TRBV20-1, with TRBD1 matching over 11 bases. The trim removed 4 bases at V and 5 bases at J, leaving 9 bases unmatched. The CDR3 contains 15 residues. From germline, CDR1 is DFQATT and CDR2 SNEGSKA (reference sequence). CDR3 sequence: CSATVGQGARETQYF. In nucleotides, the CDR3 is TGCAGTGCTACCGTCGGACAGGGGGCGCGTGAGACCCAGTACTTC.

This chain uses TRBV4-3 with TRBJ2-7, with 8 bases lining up with TRBD1. Trimming cost V 1 base and J 4 bases; bases outside gene matches: 9. In germline, CDR1 is LGHNA, CDR2 YSLEER. The CDR3 is made up of 16 amino acids. The CDR3 DNA reads TGCGCCAGCAGCCAAGGGGGGACAGGAGCCTTTTACGAGCAGTACTTC. Protein sequence: CASSQGGTGAFYEQYF.

The chain joins TRBV5-1 to TRBJ1-2; D is unclear. The CDR3 is 17 residues long. V was clipped by 4 bases and J by 7 bases, with 26 bases between them. CDR1 is SGHRS, CDR2 YFSETQ, per germline. The CDR3 reads CASSDRPVGGGFSGYTF. CDR3 coding DNA: TGCGCCAGCAGCGATCGTCCGGTTGGCGGAGGCTTCAGTGGCTACACCTTC.

This clonotype has more than one count but fewer than ten. This sequence joins TRBV2 and TRBJ2-2, with 8 nucleotides matching TRBD1. V lost 4 bases, J lost 6 bases, and 7 bases stayed unmatched. Germline-derived CDR1 and CDR2 are SNHLY and FYNNEI. CDR3 length: 15 amino acids. CDR3 coding DNA: TGTGCCAGCAGTGTGGACAGGGTGGTGGCCGGGGAGCTGTTTTTT. This gives the protein CASSVDRVVAGELFF.